These 8 T cell receptor beta chains originate from one sample sequenced in a study of blood T cells in healthy people across ages. A second PCR, run for roughly 7 to 11 cycles, used a sample-barcoded 5' primer plus a J-beta primer mix. TCRdb recomputed calls from the 5' RACE reads with MiXCR, one row per CDR3 protein. The table shows over a million distinct CDR3 sequences, with approximately 60% occurring only once. The sequencing sample was made of blood. These receptors were collected from a young man in good health.

V usage is TRBV5-1 and J usage is TRBJ2-1; TRBD1 matches at 9 bases. V was pared by 4 bases and J by 4 bases, with 12 bases of the junction left unmatched. Looked up from germline, CDR1 is SGHRS and CDR2 is YFSETQ. The CDR3 is made up of 17 amino acids. The DNA of the CDR3 is TGCGCCAGCAGCCTGGCTGAGGGGACAGGGATTTACAATGAGCAGTTCTTC. This sequence encodes CASSLAEGTGIYNEQFF.

The chain combines TRBV27 with TRBJ1-6, with D hard to call. CDR1 and CDR2 from the germline V gene are MNHEY and SMNVEV (reference sequence). Trimming removed 1 base from V and 7 bases from J, with 5 bases in between. The CDR3 sequence is 13 residues long. The chain's CDR3 is CASSLWVNSPLHF. CDR3 DNA sequence: TGTGCCAGCAGTTTATGGGTCAATTCACCCCTCCACTTT.

As for this clonotype: Since a much larger clone is just one base distant, this may be a read error. The chain links TRBV20-1 to TRBJ2-1; possibly TRBD2 for D (6 bases). Germline lookup yields CDR1 DFQATT and CDR2 SNEGSKA (reference sequence). This CDR3 spans 15 amino acids. The CDR3 DNA sequence: TGCAGTGCTAGGCACCCGGGAGTCTCCTACAATGTGCAGTTCTTC. It is translated as CSARHPGVSYNVQFF.

The CDR3 DNA reads as TGTGCCAGCAGTGAGTCGGCGGGACCGACCTACGAGCAGTACTTC. It codes for CASSESAGPTYEQYF. V is TRBV2 and J is TRBJ2-7; the D gene is possibly TRBD2 (6 bases). Trimming stripped 3 bases from V and 2 bases from J, with 14 bases between. CDR3 length: 15 residues. Per the germline V gene, CDR1 is SNHLY and CDR2 is FYNNEI.

This rearrangement joins TRBV10-3 to TRBJ2-5; 8 bases align to TRBD2. CDR3 size: 16 residues. V was clipped by 0 bases and J by 3 bases; unmatched bases: 6. Germline V CDR1 and CDR2: ENHRY, SYGVKD. CDR3 sequence reads: CAISESLAGQEETQYF. The CDR3 DNA sequence: TGTGCCATCAGTGAGTCGCTAGCGGGCCAGGAAGAGACCCAGTACTTC.

With regard to this clonotype: A much bigger clone sits one base away, suggesting this may be a read error. This chain uses TRBV7-9 with TRBJ1-5, with unresolved D. CDR3 length: 12 amino acids. Germline CDR1 and CDR2: SEHNR and FQNEAQ (reference sequence). Trimming pared 6 bases from V and 3 bases from J, leaving 6 bases between. CDR3 sequence reads: CASSYTNQPQHF. CDR3 nucleotides: TGTGCCAGCAGTTATACCAATCAGCCCCAGCATTTT.

This clonotype was detected only once. The chain is built from TRBV20-1 and TRBJ2-7; TRBD2 agrees at 8 bases. Judging by the DNA end, TRBJ2-5 fits better; the J call may be wrong. CDR1 and CDR2 from the germline V gene are DFQATT and SNEGSKA (reference sequence). CDR3 length equals 14 residues. CDR3 region: CSAPSGGYQETQYF. CDR3 in DNA: TGCAGTGCCCCCAGCGGGGGTTACCAAGAGACCCAGTACTTC.

The V and J genes are TRBV2 and TRBJ2-7, with TRBD1 matching over 8 bases. This CDR3 has 15 amino acids. Germline trimming cut 3 bases from V and 3 bases from J; bases unmatched to any gene: 7. Looked up from germline, CDR1 is SNHLY and CDR2 is FYNNEI. The CDR3 reads CASSDPGQVGYEQYF. CDR3 DNA: TGTGCCAGCAGTGATCCGGGACAGGTAGGCTACGAGCAGTACTTC.